The TCR beta chain under discussion was sequenced for a study of blood T cell repertoires in COVID-19. TCRdb's table, derived via immunoSEQ multiplex PCR, lists solely in-frame clones and lacks some. The sample includes around 57,000 clones, around 86% of them seen just once. Germline assignment: CDR1 MNHNY and CDR2 SVGAGI (reference sequence). The CDR3 spans 14 residues. V lost 8 bases and J lost 0, with 11 bases in between. The J gene is TRBJ1-5, the V gene TRBV6-6; no clear D. The specimen sequenced was peripheral blood. This receptor was identified in a man aged 50 to 60 with active COVID-19. The CDR3 DNA sequence: TGTGCCAGCGGCGGCACTAATAGCAATCAGCCCCAGCATTTT. This gives the protein CASGGTNSNQPQHF.